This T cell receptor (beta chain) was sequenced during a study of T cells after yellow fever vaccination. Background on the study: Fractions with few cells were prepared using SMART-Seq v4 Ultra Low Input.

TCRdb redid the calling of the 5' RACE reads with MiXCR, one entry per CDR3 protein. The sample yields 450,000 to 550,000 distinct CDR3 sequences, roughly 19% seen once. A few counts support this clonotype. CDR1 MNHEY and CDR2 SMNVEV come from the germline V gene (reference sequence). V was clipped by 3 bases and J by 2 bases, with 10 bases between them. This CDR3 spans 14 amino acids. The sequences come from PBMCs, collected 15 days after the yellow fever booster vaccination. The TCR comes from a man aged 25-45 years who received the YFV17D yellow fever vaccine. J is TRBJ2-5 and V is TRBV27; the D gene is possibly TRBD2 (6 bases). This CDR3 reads CASSFGGWQETQYF. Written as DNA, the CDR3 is TGTGCCAGCAGTTTTGGGGGGTGGCAAGAGACCCAGTACTTC.